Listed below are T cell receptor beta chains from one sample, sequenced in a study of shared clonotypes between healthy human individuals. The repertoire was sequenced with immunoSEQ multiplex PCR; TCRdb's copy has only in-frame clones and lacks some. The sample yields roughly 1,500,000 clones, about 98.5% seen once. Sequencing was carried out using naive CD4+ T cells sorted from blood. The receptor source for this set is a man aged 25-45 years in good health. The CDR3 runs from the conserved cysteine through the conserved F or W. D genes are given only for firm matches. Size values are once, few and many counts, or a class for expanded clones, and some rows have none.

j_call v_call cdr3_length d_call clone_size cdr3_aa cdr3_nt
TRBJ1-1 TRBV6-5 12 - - CASRSGTEEAFF TGTGCCAGCAGGTCCGGGACTGAAGAAGCTTTCTTT
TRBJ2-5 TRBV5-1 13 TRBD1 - CASSRGQQETQYF TGCGCCAGCAGCAGGGGACAGCAAGAGACCCAGTACTTC
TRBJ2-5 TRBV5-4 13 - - CASSWPPWETQYF TGTGCCAGCAGCTGGCCCCCCTGGGAGACCCAGTACTTC
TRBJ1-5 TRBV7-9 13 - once CASSLGTNQPQHF TGTGCCAGCAGCCTAGGAACCAATCAGCCCCAGCATTTT
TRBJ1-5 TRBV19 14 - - CASRTGRVNQPQHF TGTGCCAGTAGAACAGGGAGGGTCAATCAGCCCCAGCATTTT
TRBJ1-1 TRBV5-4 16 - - CASTKGGQSSYTEAFF TGTGCCAGCACCAAGGGGGGGCAAAGTTCCTACACTGAAGCTTTCTTT
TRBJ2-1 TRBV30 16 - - CAWSYLIASNYNEQFF TGTGCCTGGAGTTACCTCATAGCGAGTAACTACAATGAGCAGTTCTTC
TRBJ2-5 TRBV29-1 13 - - CSVKPGPQETQYF TGCAGCGTTAAGCCGGGTCCACAAGAGACCCAGTACTTC
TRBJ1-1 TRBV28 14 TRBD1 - CASRVDRVHTEAFF TGTGCCAGCAGGGTAGACAGGGTTCACACTGAAGCTTTCTTT
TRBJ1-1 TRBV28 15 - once CASSSPTGAGTEAFF TGTGCCAGCAGTTCACCCACGGGGGCTGGCACTGAAGCTTTCTTT
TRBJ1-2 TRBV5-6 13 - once CASSLEWEDGYTF TGTGCCAGCAGCTTGGAGTGGGAAGATGGCTACACCTTC
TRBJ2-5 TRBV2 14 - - CASSGTRVGETQYF TGTGCCAGCAGTGGGACCAGGGTGGGAGAGACCCAGTACTTC
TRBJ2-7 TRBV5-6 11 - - CASSRIREQYF TGTGCCAGCAGCCGCATACGGGAGCAGTACTTC
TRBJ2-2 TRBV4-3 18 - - CASSDPLSTRPNTGELFF TGCGCCAGCAGCGACCCCCTGTCAACTAGGCCGAACACCGGGGAGCTGTTTTTT
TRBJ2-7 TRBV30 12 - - CAWTPLVSEQYF TGTGCCTGGACGCCTCTAGTTTCCGAGCAGTACTTC
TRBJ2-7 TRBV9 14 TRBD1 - CASSVGTGPYEQYF TGTGCCAGCAGCGTCGGGACAGGACCCTACGAGCAGTACTTC
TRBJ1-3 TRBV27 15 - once CASSPPQSSGNTIYF TGTGCCAGCAGTCCGCCGCAGAGTTCTGGAAACACCATATATTTT
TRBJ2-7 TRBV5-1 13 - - CASSLGLGYEQYF TGCGCCAGCAGCTTGGGGCTAGGTTACGAGCAGTACTTC
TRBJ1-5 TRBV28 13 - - CASRGRGNQPQHF TGTGCCAGCCGAGGAAGGGGGAATCAGCCCCAGCATTTT
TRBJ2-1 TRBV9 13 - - CASSVSQDNEQFF TGTGCCAGCAGCGTATCTCAGGACAATGAGCAGTTCTTC
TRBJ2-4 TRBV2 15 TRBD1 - CASSPYRGVSNIQYF TGTGCCAGCAGTCCCTACAGGGGTGTCTCGAACATTCAGTACTTC